The next 5 T cell receptor beta chains were all read from a single sample in a study of patients and donors after allogeneic stem cell transplantation. A single record per CDR3 protein comes from TCRdb applying MiXCR to the RT-PCR reads. Among some 90,000 distinct CDR3 sequences listed, roughly 50% were seen once. The sequenced sample was blood, either unsorted or a sorted T cell fraction (not recorded which). The receptors stem from a human donor who was either an allogeneic HSCT recipient or a stem cell or donor lymphocyte infusion donor (not recorded which). It is not recorded whose cells these are; they may come from a transplant donor.

The J gene is TRBJ1-2, the V gene TRBV20-1; 8 nucleotides agree with TRBD1. The CDR3 runs 17 residues. Trimming at V came to 5 bases and at J to 2 bases, leaving 16 bases not matched to a gene. CDR1 and CDR2 (germline): DFQATT, SNEGSKA (reference sequence). In nucleotides, the CDR3 is TGCAGTGCTGATCCATGGGACAGGCATAGTCTGAACTATGGCTACACCTTC. This translates into CSADPWDRHSLNYGYTF.

Concerning this clonotype: One junction end does not reproduce the germline sequence, and a read error may be involved. The chain uses TRBV7-7 and TRBJ2-3, with D tentatively TRBD1 or TRBD2 (5 bases each). Per germline, CDR1 SSHAT and CDR2 FNYEAQ (reference sequence). This CDR3 has 15 amino acids. CDR3 DNA sequence: TGTGCTAGCAGCTTTGGGGGTGCTAGCACAGATACGCAGTATTTT. Its translation: CASSFGGASTDTQYF.

In its sample, this clonotype was seen a few times. V and J are TRBV7-2 and TRBJ1-1; D may be TRBD1 (6 bases). With 5 bases removed from V and 12 bases from J, the gap between germline ends came to 16 bases. This CDR3 contains 12 residues. The germline gives CDR1 SGHTA, CDR2 FQGNSA. The CDR3 region has the DNA TGTGCCAGCAGCCGACGCGGACAGCAAACTTTCTTT. Translation gives CASSRRGQQTFF.

The chain employs TRBV12-3 or TRBV12-4 and TRBJ1-2, with D hard to call. The CDR3 is 13 amino acids. Trimming removed 4 bases from V and 7 bases from J, with 13 bases in between. CDR3 loop: CASSSSGGVGYTF. The DNA of the CDR3 is TGTGCCAGCAGTTCTTCTGGTGGGGTTGGCTACACCTTC.

The chain uses TRBV20-1 and TRBJ1-3, with D uncertain. This CDR3 has 15 amino acids. V was trimmed by 6 bases and J by 0 bases, leaving 15 bases between them. Germline V gene sequence: CDR1 DFQATT, CDR2 SNEGSKA (reference sequence). The CDR3 here is CSAGRADSSGNTIYF. DNA of the CDR3: TGCAGTGCCGGAAGGGCAGATTCCTCTGGAAACACCATATATTTT.